Each of the 21 T cell receptor beta chains below was sequenced from the same sample in a study of blood T cell repertoires in COVID-19. Sequencing used immunoSEQ multiplex PCR; TCRdb keeps in-frame clones, though not all of them. The table lists around 620,000 clones, around 89% of them singletons. The sequenced sample consisted of peripheral blood. The origin of the receptors is a woman aged 18-35 years with acute or convalescent COVID-19.

In this sample, this clone turned up once. The chain couples TRBV15 to TRBJ2-7; TRBD2 aligns across 7 bases. There are 14 residues in the CDR3. Germline V gives CDR1 LNHNV, CDR2 YYDKDF (reference sequence). Losses at the gene ends were 9 bases for V and 0 bases for J; bases not matched to a gene: 8. The chain's CDR3 is CATRGGTASYEQYF. The DNA of the CDR3 is TGTGCCACGAGGGGAGGGACGGCCTCCTACGAGCAGTACTTC.

This clone was recorded only once. The chain recombines TRBV25-1 with TRBJ1-1; D is uncertain. The CDR3 is 14 residues long. With 3 bases removed from V and 0 bases from J, the gap between germline ends came to 8 bases. Germline V CDR1 and CDR2: MGHDK, SYGVNS. The CDR3 sequence is CASSDSTVNTEAFF. In DNA form, the CDR3 reads TGTGCCAGCAGTGATTCCACGGTGAACACTGAAGCTTTCTTT.

Here the CDR3 reads CASSPGLPPYNEQFF. The DNA of the CDR3 is TGTGCCAGCAGCCCGGGACTCCCCCCCTACAATGAGCAGTTCTTC. The chain joins TRBV5-4 to TRBJ2-1; perhaps TRBD2 as D (6 bases). Germline CDR1 SGHNT, CDR2 YYREEE (reference sequence). V gave up 4 bases and J gave up 2 bases, with 13 bases separating them. The CDR3 totals 15 residues.

The V and J genes are TRBV14 and TRBJ2-3; D remains ambiguous. Germline CDR1 reads SGHDN; CDR2 reads FVKESK. V lost 1 base to trimming and J lost 3 bases, with 2 bases between them. The CDR3 is 12 residues long. The CDR3 nucleotides are TGTGCCAGCAGCCAAGTAACAGATACGCAGTATTTT. Its protein is CASSQVTDTQYF.

The J gene is TRBJ2-7, the V gene TRBV10-3, with D hard to call. The CDR3 covers 13 residues. Deletions cut 6 bases from V and 0 bases from J, with 9 bases between. Germline V gene sequence: CDR1 ENHRY, CDR2 SYGVKD. The CDR3 here is CAIRTLSSYEQYF. The CDR3 nucleotides are TGTGCCATCAGGACACTGAGCTCCTACGAGCAGTACTTC.

The chain couples TRBV18 to TRBJ1-5; possible D gene TRBD1, 5 bases. Germline V gene sequence: CDR1 KGHSH, CDR2 LQKENI. CDR3 length equals 15 residues. Trimming stripped 0 bases from V and 5 bases from J, with 11 bases between. The CDR3 sequence is CASSPPGAGHQPQHF. The DNA for the CDR3 is TGTGCCAGCTCACCACCTGGGGCAGGGCATCAGCCCCAGCATTTT.

This chain uses TRBV20-1 with TRBJ1-2; 10 nucleotides agree with TRBD1. The CDR3 sequence is 13 residues long. Losses at the gene ends were 3 bases for V and 8 bases for J; bases not matched to a gene: 6. Germline assignment: CDR1 DFQATT and CDR2 SNEGSKA (reference sequence). This CDR3 reads CSASGTGVGGYTF. The CDR3 DNA reads TGCAGTGCTAGTGGGACAGGGGTTGGCGGCTACACCTTC.

The rearrangement uses TRBV9 and TRBJ1-2; the match to TRBD1 covers 7 bases. After removal of 0 bases from V and 8 bases from J, the junction contained 7 bases not matched to a gene. This CDR3 region has 14 residues. The V gene's germline CDR1 is SGDLS and CDR2 YYNGEE. This chain's CDR3 is CASSVAPTGWGYTF. The CDR3 DNA is TGTGCCAGCAGCGTAGCACCGACAGGGTGGGGCTACACCTTC.

The gene calls are TRBV6-2 or TRBV6-3 and TRBJ1-2, with 7 bases fitting TRBD1. CDR3 length: 16 amino acids. CDR1 and CDR2 from the germline V gene are MNHEY and SVGEGT. V lost 2 bases and J lost 1; bases outside the gene matches: 7. In DNA form, the CDR3 reads TGTGCCAGCAGTTACGGGGTGACAGGGATTAACTATGGCTACACCTTC. It is translated as CASSYGVTGINYGYTF.

CDR3 in amino acids: CASSPGQGRSYEQYF. CDR3 in DNA: TGCGCCAGCAGCCCTGGACAGGGGAGGTCCTACGAGCAGTACTTC. The rearrangement links TRBV5-1 to TRBJ2-7; 9 positions match TRBD1. CDR3 length: 15 residues. V gave up 4 bases and J gave up 1 base; unmatched junction bases: 6. Germline lookup yields CDR1 SGHRS and CDR2 YFSETQ.

The chain links TRBV7-2 to TRBJ1-3, with unresolved D. The CDR3 contains 14 residues. Trimming left V 4 bases short and J 2 bases short, with 9 bases between. Germline loops: CDR1 SGHTA, CDR2 FQGNSA. The CDR3: CASSSDSPGNTIYF. The CDR3 nucleotides read TGTGCCAGCAGCTCAGACTCTCCTGGAAACACCATATATTTT. The full variable domain, its missing parts supplied by reference TRBV7-2 and TRBJ1-3, is GAGVSQSPSNKVTEKGKDVELRCDPISGHTALYWYRQSLGQGLEFLIYFQGNSAPDKSGLPSDRFSAERTGGSVSTLTIQRTQQEDSAVYLCASSSDSPGNTIYFGEGSWLTVV.

The chain recombines TRBV6-6 with TRBJ2-1; 10 positions agree with TRBD2. The CDR3 is made up of 14 amino acids. CDR1 MNHNY and CDR2 SVGAGI come from the germline V gene (reference sequence). The J segment lost 4 bases and the V segment lost 8 bases, leaving 5 bases of the junction unmatched. The CDR3 here is CASCLAGVYNEQFF. The CDR3 coding sequence is TGTGCCAGCTGTCTAGCGGGGGTATACAATGAGCAGTTCTTC.

V usage is TRBV29-1 and J usage is TRBJ2-7, with 8 bases aligning to TRBD1. V dropped 6 bases and J dropped 4; count of bases not matched to a gene: 2. The CDR3 spans 11 residues. In germline, CDR1 is SQVTM, CDR2 ANQGSEA. CDR3 residues: CSVRTGYEQYF. The CDR3 nucleotides read TGCAGCGTGAGGACAGGGTACGAGCAGTACTTC.

This clone was seen repeatedly, ten times or more. The J gene is TRBJ2-1, the V gene TRBV7-6; 9 bases are shared with TRBD2. The CDR3 spans 16 residues. V lost 2 bases to trimming and J lost 5 bases; unmatched junction nucleotides: 7. The V gene's germline CDR1 is SGHVS and CDR2 FNYEAQ. The CDR3 nucleotides read TGTGCCAGCAGCTTAAGGTATAGCGGGGGAAACAATGAGCAGTTCTTC. This codes for CASSLRYSGGNNEQFF.

The V gene is TRBV15, the J gene TRBJ1-4; 9 bases align to TRBD1. CDR1 is LNHNV and CDR2 is YYDKDF in the germline V gene (reference sequence). This CDR3 has 16 residues. Germline trimming cut 0 bases from V and 5 bases from J; bases unmatched to any gene: 4. The CDR3 DNA reads as TGTGCCACCAGCAGAGATTCCGGGACAGGGAATGAAAAACTGTTTTTT. Amino acids: CATSRDSGTGNEKLFF.

This clone is a singleton in its sample. The rearrangement links TRBV7-3 to TRBJ2-7, with 9 bases identical to TRBD1. Losses at the gene ends were 1 base for V and 0 bases for J; bases not matched to a gene: 1. The germline CDR1 and CDR2 sequences are SGHTA and FQGTGA. The CDR3 runs to 15 residues. The CDR3 loop is CASSLMTGGSYEQYF. The CDR3, as DNA: TGTGCCAGCAGCTTAATGACAGGGGGCTCCTACGAGCAGTACTTC.

This chain uses TRBV24-1 with TRBJ2-1; perhaps TRBD1 as D (6 bases). Deletions cut 4 bases from V and 6 bases from J, with 18 bases between. Germline V gene lookup returns CDR1 KGHDR and CDR2 SFDVKD. The CDR3 is made up of 16 amino acids. This chain's CDR3 is CATSDPGTLGGNEQFF. The CDR3, as DNA: TGTGCCACCAGTGACCCCGGGACCTTAGGGGGCAATGAGCAGTTCTTC.

The V and J genes are TRBV7-2 and TRBJ2-3, with D possibly matching TRBD2 (6 bases). CDR1 is SGHTA, CDR2 FQGNSA, per germline. Trimming took off 10 bases at V and 4 bases at J, with 27 bases between the two ends. CDR3 length: 17 residues. CDR3 bases: TGTGCCACCGCTTTGGTTGGGGCCGGACGGGGGTCAGATACGCAGTATTTT. Protein: CATALVGAGRGSDTQYF.

CDR3 bases: TGTGCCAGCAGCCATGGTTTAGGACAGGGAATTAACTATGGCTACACCTTC. It yields the protein CASSHGLGQGINYGYTF. The genes are TRBV3-1 (or the pseudogene TRBV3-2) and TRBJ1-2; 8 nucleotides align to TRBD1. V trimming: 3 bases; J trimming: 1 base; junction bases outside the gene matches: 10. Per the germline V gene, CDR1 is LGHDT and CDR2 is YNNKEL (reference sequence). The CDR3 is made up of 17 amino acids.

The chain employs TRBV24-1 and TRBJ2-1, with a possible D match to TRBD1 (5 bases). The V gene's germline CDR1 is KGHDR and CDR2 SFDVKD. The CDR3 consists of 12 residues. V lost 7 bases and J lost 8, with 11 bases in between. The CDR3 here is CATSDQGDEQFF. In nucleotides, the CDR3 is TGTGCCACCAGCGACCAGGGCGATGAGCAGTTCTTC.

This clone was detected a few times. The V gene is TRBV4-1, the J gene TRBJ1-1; 7 bases agree with TRBD1. This CDR3 has 16 residues. With 0 bases clipped from V and 0 bases from J, the junction kept 4 bases outside the gene matches. Germline CDR1 MGHRA, CDR2 YSYEKL. The CDR3 coding sequence is TGCGCCAGCAGCCAAGAAGGGGGCAACATGAACACTGAAGCTTTCTTT. Translated, it gives CASSQEGGNMNTEAFF.